This T cell receptor (beta chain) was observed in a study of shared T cell receptors in the human thymus. The CDR3 extends over 15 amino acids. Between the trimmed V and J ends, which lost 0 bases and 2 bases, there was a span of 9 bases. The germline gives CDR1 SGHRS, CDR2 YFSETQ. The table came from immunoSEQ multiplex PCR; TCRdb's copy has only in-frame clones and leaves some out. In the table there are more than 300,000 clones, approximately 95% of which are singletons. Material: thymocytes. The sequence came from a human donor. The J gene is TRBJ2-1, the V gene TRBV5-1, with D possibly matching TRBD2 (5 bases). This CDR3 reads CASSLEPGTYNEQFF. CDR3 in DNA: TGCGCCAGCAGCTTGGAGCCGGGAACCTACAATGAGCAGTTCTTC.